The 23 T cell receptor beta chains in this list originate from one sample, sequenced in a study of blood T cell repertoires in COVID-19. Assay: immunoSEQ multiplex PCR; the TCRdb copy retains only in-frame clones and omits some. This sample has 29,000 or so clones, with 65% to 70% found just once. The material sequenced was peripheral blood. Every receptor here comes from a human donor in a cohort sampled during active COVID-19.

This clone has just a few counts. The V call is TRBV5-1, the J call TRBJ1-2; D may be TRBD1 (5 bases). In germline, CDR1 is SGHRS, CDR2 YFSETQ. This CDR3 comprises 16 residues. Trimming removed 3 bases from V and 9 bases from J, with 24 bases in between. This CDR3 is CASSSGTALWGESYTF. CDR3 DNA: TGCGCCAGCAGCTCCGGGACGGCCTTATGGGGGGAAAGCTACACCTTC.

V is TRBV7-9 and J is TRBJ2-5, with 7 bases identical to TRBD1. This CDR3 contains 16 residues. The germline V gene encodes CDR1 SEHNR and CDR2 FQNEAQ (reference sequence). Losses at the gene ends were 3 bases for V and 0 bases for J; bases not matched to a gene: 7. CDR3 sequence reads: CASSFGRDRHQETQYF. The CDR3 DNA follows: TGTGCCAGCAGCTTCGGCCGGGACAGACACCAAGAGACCCAGTACTTC.

This clone was recorded a few times. The chain combines TRBV5-1 with TRBJ2-7, with TRBD2 as a possible D gene (5 bases). Trimming took off 5 bases at V and 2 bases at J, with 11 bases between the two ends. The CDR3 length is 13 residues. CDR1 is SGHRS and CDR2 is YFSETQ in the germline V gene. CDR3 nucleotides: TGCGCCAGCAGAAAGGAGGATACCTACGAGCAGTACTTC. Encoded protein: CASRKEDTYEQYF. Supplemented by reference TRBV5-1 and TRBJ2-7, the full variable domain reads KAGVTQTPRYLIKTRGQQVTLSCSPISGHRSVSWYQQTPGQGLQFLFEYFSETQRNKGNFPGRFSGRQFSNSRSEMNVSTLELGDSALYLCASRKEDTYEQYFGPGTRLTVT.

The rearrangement uses TRBV27 and TRBJ1-1; 7 bases map to TRBD1. The CDR3 consists of 14 residues. Germline assignment: CDR1 MNHEY and CDR2 SMNVEV (reference sequence). After removal of 9 bases from V and 5 bases from J, the junction contained 12 bases not matched to a gene. The CDR3 is CASLPRGRNTEAFF. The DNA of the CDR3 is TGTGCCAGTTTGCCGAGGGGGCGTAATACTGAAGCTTTCTTT.

The CDR3, as DNA: TGTGCCAGCAGCTTAGTCCCGGGGGGGGCCTACAATGAGCAGTTCTTC. Amino acid sequence: CASSLVPGGAYNEQFF. This chain connects TRBV7-2 to TRBJ2-1, with 8 positions matching TRBD2. J lost 2 bases, V lost 1 base, and 4 bases had no gene match. From germline, CDR1 is SGHTA and CDR2 FQGNSA. The CDR3 spans 16 residues.

The gene calls are TRBV7-2 and TRBJ2-2; tentative D call: TRBD1 (5 bases). Trimming took off 1 base at V and 2 bases at J, with 11 bases between the two ends. This CDR3 has 16 residues. CDR1 and CDR2 from the germline V gene are SGHTA and FQGNSA. In DNA form, the CDR3 reads TGTGCCAGCAGCTTAGAGCAGGGTTCTAACACCGGGGAGCTGTTTTTT. Protein: CASSLEQGSNTGELFF.

This rearrangement joins TRBV24-1 to TRBJ2-2; 8 bases line up with TRBD1. The CDR3 runs 16 residues. Germline loops: CDR1 KGHDR, CDR2 SFDVKD. V was clipped by 3 bases and J by 4 bases; unmatched bases: 6. The CDR3 DNA follows: TGTGCCACCAGTGATGGCCCGGACAGGGTCACCGGGGAGCTGTTTTTT. Its translation: CATSDGPDRVTGELFF.

This clone was seen a handful of times. J is TRBJ1-1 and V is TRBV6-5; a possible D gene is TRBD1 (6 bases). CDR3 size: 14 residues. Trimming stripped 4 bases from V and 5 bases from J, with 14 bases between. The germline V gene has CDR1 MNHEY and CDR2 SVGAGI. The CDR3 DNA sequence: TGTGCCAGCAGTTTACAGGGTGGAGTGACTGAAGCTTTCTTT. It codes for CASSLQGGVTEAFF.

The CDR3 region has the DNA TGCGCCACCACACGACAGGGGGCGTTTAACGCAGATACGCAGTATTTT. Amino acid sequence: CATTRQGAFNADTQYF. This chain links TRBV10-1 with TRBJ2-3; 10 bases match TRBD1. The germline gives CDR1 WNHNN, CDR2 SYGVQD (reference sequence). Trimming took 10 bases from V and 4 from J; bases not matched to a gene: 14. The CDR3 consists of 16 residues.

J is TRBJ1-6 and V is TRBV27; TRBD1 matches 7 bases. Per the germline V gene, CDR1 is MNHEY and CDR2 is SMNVEV (reference sequence). This CDR3 comprises 13 residues. Trimming removed 6 bases from V and 9 bases from J; junction bases left unmatched: 5. The DNA for the CDR3 is TGTGCCAGCAGGAGGGGGCTTGTTTCACCCCTCCACTTT. This encodes CASRRGLVSPLHF.

This clone turned up a few times. This chain connects TRBV19 to TRBJ1-5, with 7 bases fitting TRBD1. CDR1 and CDR2 (germline): LNHDA, SQIVND (reference sequence). The CDR3 spans 13 residues. V lost 3 bases to trimming and J lost 7 bases; unmatched junction nucleotides: 3. Written as DNA, the CDR3 is TGTGCCAGTAGTATCGCAGGGGGACAGCCCCAGCATTTT. Translation gives CASSIAGGQPQHF.

The chain is built from TRBV28 and TRBJ1-5; no clear D gene. The CDR3 is 13 residues long. Per the germline V gene, CDR1 is MDHEN and CDR2 is SYDVKM. Trimming took off 5 bases at V and 9 bases at J, with 14 bases between the two ends. This CDR3 is CASSRTLGRPQHF. The CDR3 DNA reads as TGTGCCAGCAGTCGGACCCTCGGGAGGCCCCAGCATTTT. The variable domain in full, completed from reference TRBV28 and TRBJ1-5, reads DVKVTQSSRYLVKRTGEKVFLECVQDMDHENMFWYRQDPGLGLRLIYFSYDVKMKEKGDIPEGYSVSREKKERFSLILESASTNQTSMYLCASSRTLGRPQHFGDGTRLSIL.

There are a few counts of this clone. The genes are TRBV5-4 and TRBJ1-2, with TRBD1 matching 7 bases. Losses at the gene ends were 9 bases for V and 4 bases for J; bases not matched to a gene: 3. The CDR3 length is 11 residues. CDR1 and CDR2 from the germline V gene are SGHNT and YYREEE (reference sequence). The DNA for the CDR3 is TGTGCCACCAGGGACAGCTATGGCTACACCTTC. Amino acid sequence: CATRDSYGYTF.

This sequence joins TRBV7-9 and TRBJ2-2; D possibly corresponds to TRBD1 (5 bases). The CDR3 totals 12 residues. The ends were cut back, 3 bases at V and 8 bases at J, with 7 bases in the middle. Germline V gives CDR1 SEHNR, CDR2 FQNEAQ (reference sequence). The CDR3 DNA reads TGTGCCAGCAGCTTTAGGACAGGGGAGCTGTTTTTT. It translates to CASSFRTGELFF.

This chain joins TRBV10-3 and TRBJ1-4; 7 bases match TRBD1. With V trimmed by 0 bases and J by 0 bases, 10 bases remained unmatched. From germline, CDR1 is ENHRY and CDR2 SYGVKD. This CDR3 has 19 residues. CDR3 nucleotide sequence: TGTGCCATCAGTGAGTCGGCGGGACGGCAGGGGGCAACTAATGAAAAACTGTTTTTT. Protein: CAISESAGRQGATNEKLFF.

This rearrangement joins TRBV12-5 to TRBJ2-5; possibly TRBD1 for D (6 bases). This CDR3 is built from 17 residues. Trimming removed 1 base at V and 5 bases at J, with 20 bases between. CDR1 and CDR2 (germline): LGHNT, FRNRAP. CDR3 DNA sequence: TGTGCTAGTGGTTTGGACCTGGGGGCCTCGGGCCATGAGACCCAGTACTTC. It is translated as CASGLDLGASGHETQYF.

The chain carries TRBV20-1 and TRBJ2-3; 7 bases align to TRBD2. The CDR3 loop spans 11 amino acids. The trim removed 6 bases at V and 10 bases at J, leaving 7 bases unmatched. Per the germline V gene, CDR1 is DFQATT and CDR2 is SNEGSKA (reference sequence). The CDR3 region is CSANQAGAQYF. CDR3 bases: TGCAGTGCGAATCAGGCGGGGGCGCAGTATTTT.

The chain has TRBV7-3 and TRBJ1-1; D might be TRBD1 (6 bases). V was trimmed by 5 bases and J by 1 base, leaving 11 bases between them. This CDR3 is built from 14 residues. CDR1 SGHTA and CDR2 FQGTGA come from the germline V gene. CDR3 residues: CASSRDTSNTEAFF. For the CDR3, the DNA is TGTGCCAGCAGCAGGGACACCTCGAACACTGAAGCTTTCTTT.

This chain uses TRBV6-2 or TRBV6-3 with TRBJ1-2; no clear D. This CDR3 has 13 amino acids. In germline, CDR1 is MNHEY, CDR2 SVGEGT. Trimming pared 4 bases from V and 8 bases from J, leaving 14 bases between. CDR3 sequence reads: CASSFSPFSGYTF. The DNA for the CDR3 is TGTGCCAGCAGTTTCTCTCCTTTTAGCGGCTACACCTTC.

The chain combines TRBV7-2 with TRBJ1-5, with 9 positions matching TRBD1. V shed 4 bases and J 4 bases; nucleotides not matched to a gene: 8. The CDR3 extends over 16 amino acids. Germline V gives CDR1 SGHTA, CDR2 FQGNSA. The CDR3 loop reads CASSSGQGGNNQPQHF. The CDR3 bases are TGTGCCAGCAGCTCGGGACAGGGAGGGAATAATCAGCCCCAGCATTTT.

This chain uses TRBV7-2 with TRBJ1-1, with no clear D. V was trimmed by 5 bases and J by 5 bases, leaving 18 bases between them. There are 15 residues in the CDR3. The germline V gene encodes CDR1 SGHTA and CDR2 FQGNSA. The DNA of the CDR3 is TGTGCCAGCAGCCCCCCGGGAAGGGCCAGAACTGAAGCTTTCTTT. Translation gives CASSPPGRARTEAFF.

The V and J genes are TRBV28 and TRBJ2-7; 10 nucleotides line up with TRBD2. The V segment lost 7 bases and the J segment 0 bases; nucleotides outside the gene matches: 6. This CDR3 contains 15 residues. CDR1 is MDHEN and CDR2 is SYDVKM in the germline V gene. The CDR3 loop is CASKRAGGPSYEQYF. The CDR3 DNA sequence: TGTGCCAGCAAAAGAGCGGGAGGGCCCTCCTACGAGCAGTACTTC.

The chain recombines TRBV6-1 with TRBJ1-4, with D tentatively TRBD1 (5 bases). V lost 2 bases to trimming and J lost 3 bases, with 10 bases between them. The CDR3 extends over 15 amino acids. In germline, CDR1 is MNHNS, CDR2 SASEGT. The CDR3 sequence: CASSELGAANEKLFF. The DNA of the CDR3 is TGTGCCAGCAGTGAATTAGGGGCGGCTAATGAAAAACTGTTTTTT.